These T cell receptor beta chains were read from a single sample in a study of cytomegalovirus exposure and HLA in healthy donors. Only in-frame clones appear in the TCRdb table, and some are missing; sequencing was by immunoSEQ multiplex PCR. The sample lists 200,000 to 250,000 clones, 65% to 80% occurring once. Material for sequencing was PBMCs. The source of these receptors is a man aged 50-59 years in good health and CMV-seronegative. CDR3s include the opening cysteine and the closing phenylalanine or tryptophan. A D gene is named only where the DNA matches it firmly. Only some rows state a clone size, as once, few, many or a class for expanded clones.

v_gene,d_gene,abundance,j_gene,CDR3aa,CDR3nt
TRBV7-2,-,-,TRBJ2-7,CASSLRSRDPLSSYEQYF,TGTGCCAGCAGCTTAAGATCGCGGGACCCCCTAAGCTCCTACGAGCAGTACTTC
TRBV18,TRBD1,-,TRBJ1-6,CASSPSQGTNSPLHF,TGTGCCAGCTCACCCTCACAGGGGACGAATTCACCCCTCCACTTT
TRBV14,TRBD1,-,TRBJ2-3,CASSQRDRGLLLTDTQYF,TGTGCCAGCAGCCAACGGGACAGGGGGCTACTTCTAACAGATACGCAGTATTTT
TRBV7-8,TRBD1,once,TRBJ1-4,CASSRQGATNEKLFF,TGTGCCAGCAGCCGACAGGGTGCAACTAATGAAAAACTGTTTTTT
TRBV9,-,-,TRBJ2-2,CASSVYWTAPGELFF,TGTGCCAGCAGCGTATACTGGACAGCGCCCGGGGAGCTGTTTTTT
TRBV2,-,-,TRBJ2-2,CASMRAVGELFF,TGTGCCAGCATGAGGGCGGTCGGGGAGCTGTTTTTT
TRBV6-4,-,-,TRBJ2-2,CASSDSTDTGELFF,TGTGCCAGCAGTGACTCGACAGACACCGGGGAGCTGTTTTTT
TRBV5-4,TRBD2,once,TRBJ2-3,CASSLKREVSTDTQYF,TGTGCCAGCAGCTTGAAACGGGAGGTTAGCACAGATACGCAGTATTTT
TRBV10-3,-,-,TRBJ1-5,CAPHGMGNQPQHF,TGTGCCCCCCATGGCATGGGCAATCAGCCCCAGCATTTT
TRBV9,-,-,TRBJ1-5,CASSTSNSNQPQHF,TGTGCCAGCAGCACTTCCAATTCCAATCAGCCCCAGCATTTT
TRBV4-1,TRBD2,-,TRBJ2-7,CASSQDSREAPYEQYF,TGCGCCAGCAGCCAAGATTCGCGGGAGGCCCCATACGAGCAGTACTTC
TRBV9,TRBD2,few,TRBJ2-7,CASSVGLAGGISYEQYF,TGTGCCAGCAGCGTTGGACTAGCGGGAGGCATCTCCTACGAGCAGTACTTC
TRBV30,TRBD1,-,TRBJ1-6,CAWRTGISSYNSPLHF,TGTGCCTGGCGGACAGGGATCAGCTCCTATAATTCACCCCTCCACTTT
TRBV28,TRBD1,-,TRBJ2-7,CASSRTGVYEQYF,TGTGCCAGCAGCCGGACAGGGGTTTACGAGCAGTACTTC
TRBV11-2,TRBD2,-,TRBJ2-1,CASSERTGTMINEQFF,TGTGCCAGCAGCGAAAGAACCGGGACTATGATAAATGAGCAGTTCTTC
TRBV6-1,TRBD1,-,TRBJ1-1,CASRPTQGSSTEAFF,TGTGCCAGCAGGCCCACACAGGGGTCGAGCACTGAAGCTTTCTTT
TRBV5-1,-,-,TRBJ1-1,CASSTDGQSNTEAFF,TGCGCCAGCAGCACGGACGGACAGTCGAACACTGAAGCTTTCTTT
TRBV5-1,TRBD1,once,TRBJ2-2,CASSLNRGQSGELFF,TGCGCCAGCAGCTTAAACAGGGGGCAAAGCGGGGAGCTGTTTTTT
TRBV15,-,-,TRBJ2-2,CATSRDRGTEELFF,TGTGCCACCAGCAGAGATCGGGGGACGGAGGAGCTGTTTTTT
TRBV30,-,-,TRBJ2-7,CAWSGLRSYEQYF,TGTGCCTGGAGTGGTCTACGATCCTACGAGCAGTACTTC
TRBV2,-,-,TRBJ1-5,CASNVGGNRNQPQHF,TGTGCCAGCAACGTAGGGGGTAACCGGAATCAGCCCCAGCATTTT
TRBV27,TRBD1,once,TRBJ2-2,CASSPGTVLAGELFF,TGTGCCAGCAGTCCCGGGACAGTTTTGGCCGGGGAGCTGTTTTTT
TRBV27,-,-,TRBJ2-1,CASSLLRGSGEQFF,TGTGCCAGCAGTTTATTACGGGGGAGCGGTGAGCAGTTCTTC
TRBV28,-,-,TRBJ2-4,CASSEGVKNIQYF,TGTGCCAGCAGCGAGGGGGTCAAAAACATTCAGTACTTC
TRBV7-2,-,few,TRBJ2-6,CASRQHLSGANVLTF,TGTGCCAGCAGGCAACATCTCTCTGGGGCCAACGTCCTGACTTTC
TRBV2,-,-,TRBJ1-2,CASRGFYGYTF,TGTGCCAGCAGGGGCTTCTATGGCTACACCTTC
TRBV2,TRBD1,-,TRBJ2-7,CASSQSRGKQYF,TGTGCCAGCAGTCAGTCCAGGGGGAAGCAGTACTTC
TRBV5-1,TRBD2,-,TRBJ2-1,CASSPRRLAGGPASYNEQFF,TGCGCCAGCAGCCCACGTCGACTAGCGGGAGGGCCGGCGTCCTACAATGAGCAGTTCTTC
TRBV5-8,TRBD2,-,TRBJ2-5,CASSRKRWGGRETQYF,TGTGCCAGCAGCCGTAAGCGGTGGGGAGGGCGGGAGACCCAGTACTTC
TRBV10-1,TRBD1,-,TRBJ1-2,CASSERTGGPGLTF,TGCGCCAGCAGTGAGCGGACAGGGGGCCCCGGGTTGACCTTC
TRBV28,-,-,TRBJ2-7,CASSPPVRSYEQYF,TGTGCCAGCAGCCCGCCGGTCCGATCCTACGAGCAGTACTTC
TRBV10-2,-,-,TRBJ1-3,CASSVGGNTIYF,TGCGCCAGCAGTGTCGGGGGAAACACCATATATTTT
TRBV2,-,-,TRBJ2-1,CASSERGSRFLGPRKYNEQFF,TGTGCCAGCAGTGAACGGGGTTCAAGGTTTCTAGGTCCCCGAAAATACAATGAGCAGTTCTTC
TRBV15,TRBD1,-,TRBJ1-3,CATSLDRGNTIYF,TGTGCCACCAGCTTGGACAGGGGAAACACCATATATTTT
TRBV2,TRBD2,-,TRBJ2-1,CASSEGLAGFNEQFF,TGTGCCAGCAGTGAAGGGCTAGCGGGATTCAATGAGCAGTTCTTC
TRBV15,-,-,TRBJ2-7,CATSRTAGTPYEQYF,TGTGCCACCAGCAGAACCGCCGGGACTCCCTACGAGCAGTACTTC
TRBV30,TRBD2,-,TRBJ2-6,CAWILKGLADRRYSGANVLTF,TGTGCCTGGATCTTAAAGGGGCTAGCGGATCGGCGTTACTCTGGGGCCAACGTCCTGACTTTC
TRBV19,TRBD2,-,TRBJ2-7,CASSIEAGAVYEQYF,TGTGCCAGTAGTATTGAAGCGGGAGCAGTCTACGAGCAGTACTTC
TRBV2,-,-,TRBJ1-2,CASSELDTVYGYTF,TGTGCCAGCAGTGAACTTGACACTGTTTATGGCTACACCTTC
TRBV28,-,-,TRBJ2-7,CASSSPGENRLYEQYF,TGTGCCAGCAGTTCGCCAGGGGAAAATAGGTTGTACGAGCAGTACTTC
TRBV28,-,-,TRBJ2-7,CASSFSHLGGLFPYEQYF,TGTGCCAGCAGTTTTTCGCACCTAGGGGGACTATTCCCCTACGAGCAGTACTTC
TRBV18,-,-,TRBJ2-3,CASSPRASPVDTQYF,TGTGCCAGCTCACCGAGGGCTTCCCCAGTAGATACGCAGTATTTT
TRBV11-1,TRBD2,-,TRBJ2-1,CASSLGTRGDEQFF,TGTGCCAGCAGCCTCGGGACTAGAGGCGATGAGCAGTTCTTC
TRBV12-5,-,-,TRBJ2-7,CASGLPSHSYEQYF,TGTGCTAGTGGTTTGCCCTCTCATAGCTACGAGCAGTACTTC
TRBV30,-,-,TRBJ2-7,CAWRRTGQNEQYF,TGTGCCTGGAGAAGGACGGGACAAAACGAGCAGTACTTC
TRBV28,-,once,TRBJ2-3,CASSLRRAGDTQYF,TGTGCCAGCAGTTTGAGACGCGCCGGGGATACGCAGTATTTT